This T cell receptor (beta chain) was sequenced in a study of regulatory T cells in long-lasting Graves disease. Broader study findings: The persistent group shared 2,741 public clonotypes, more than the approximately 930 shared by new patients.

In the case of this clonotype: Its antigen is unknown.

To make TCR beta libraries, researchers used iRepertoire HTBI primers and Arm-PCR of CDR3 regions. TCRdb re-derived calls from the multiplex PCR reads in MiXCR, one entry per CDR3 protein. Counted here are roughly 470,000 distinct CDR3 sequences, less than 25% occurring once; the ten biggest clones make up approximately 8%. Noted time point: persistent/refractory GD, antithyroid drugs over 5 years with positive TRAb. PBMC-derived RNA was used for the TCR library. The CDR3 consists of 17 residues. Looked up from germline, CDR1 is LNHDA and CDR2 is SQIVND (reference sequence). Unmatched junction bases numbered 13, after V lost 5 bases and J lost 1 base.

The origin of this receptor is a female donor with Graves disease. The sequencing used peripheral blood mononuclear cells (PBMCs), collected when the disease was refractory, from a patient treated with antithyroid drugs. V gene TRBV19 combines with J gene TRBJ2-5; 7 bases agree with TRBD1. The CDR3 DNA sequence: TGTGCCAGTAGTGACCGGGACAGTGGGCGCCTCCAAGAGACCCAGTACTTC. Its translation is CASSDRDSGRLQETQYF.